Each of the 9 T cell receptor beta chains below was sequenced from the same sample in a study of blood T cell repertoires in COVID-19. Clones were sequenced by immunoSEQ multiplex PCR, and TCRdb holds only the in-frame ones, with some missing. This table has over 150,000 clones, around nine tenths appearing once. Sequencing was performed on peripheral blood. These receptors were taken from a woman aged 70-85 years with COVID-19, enrolled during active disease.

The chain joins TRBV5-1 to TRBJ2-7; D is unresolved. Germline V gene data show CDR1 as SGHRS and CDR2 as YFSETQ. The CDR3 totals 14 residues. The V and J ends lost 0 bases and 2 bases respectively, with 9 bases between them. This CDR3 is CASSLVGLTYEQYF. CDR3 nucleotides: TGCGCCAGCAGCTTGGTTGGCCTTACCTACGAGCAGTACTTC.

The rearrangement links TRBV7-2 to TRBJ1-6; TRBD1 agrees at 8 bases. Germline CDR1 is SGHTA and CDR2 is FQGNSA. The CDR3 runs 16 residues. The trim removed 4 bases at V and 9 bases at J, leaving 11 bases unmatched. CDR3 sequence: CASSYATTGVGSPLHF. The CDR3 DNA reads as TGTGCCAGCAGCTACGCAACGACAGGGGTAGGTTCACCCCTCCACTTT.

The chain couples TRBV27 to TRBJ2-5; 11 bases map to TRBD2. From germline, CDR1 is MNHEY and CDR2 SMNVEV (reference sequence). CDR3 length: 16 residues. The V gene end was trimmed by 0 bases and the J gene end by 5 bases; junction bases not matched to a gene: 5. For the CDR3, the DNA is TGTGCCAGCAGTTTATCTAGCGGGAGGGCCTATGAGACCCAGTACTTC. Protein: CASSLSSGRAYETQYF.

This chain connects TRBV4-1 to TRBJ1-2; D remains unclear. Germline values: CDR1 MGHRA, CDR2 YSYEKL. This CDR3 has 14 amino acids. V was shortened by 1 base and J by 7 bases, with 13 bases between the two germline ends. The CDR3 nucleotides read TGCGCCAGCAGCCAAGTTTCTGGTGGAGCTGGCTACACCTTC. This encodes CASSQVSGGAGYTF.

The chain has TRBV19 and TRBJ1-5; D gene unclear. V was pared by 3 bases and J by 1 base, with 10 bases between. CDR1 is LNHDA and CDR2 is SQIVND in the germline V gene (reference sequence). There are 15 residues in the CDR3. CDR3 amino acids: CASSMSGKSNQPQHF. The DNA of the CDR3 is TGTGCCAGTAGTATGTCGGGGAAGAGCAATCAGCCCCAGCATTTT.

The V and J genes are TRBV28 and TRBJ2-5, with TRBD1 matching 9 bases. Germline V gives CDR1 MDHEN, CDR2 SYDVKM. The length of the CDR3 is 16 residues. Germline trimming cut 4 bases from V and 3 bases from J; bases unmatched to any gene: 9. This CDR3 reads CASSWDWTGAKETQYF. Written as DNA, the CDR3 is TGTGCCAGCAGTTGGGACTGGACAGGGGCAAAAGAGACCCAGTACTTC. The whole variable domain, filled in from reference TRBV28 and TRBJ2-5, reads DVKVTQSSRYLVKRTGEKVFLECVQDMDHENMFWYRQDPGLGLRLIYFSYDVKMKEKGDIPEGYSVSREKKERFSLILESASTNQTSMYLCASSWDWTGAKETQYFGPGTRLLVL.

CDR3 sequence (DNA): TGTGCCAGGAAGATACAGGGGGCCTACGAGCAGTACTTC. Residues: CARKIQGAYEQYF. The chain carries TRBV6-5 and TRBJ2-7; 8 bases agree with TRBD1. J gave up 2 bases and V 9 bases, and 6 bases lay outside the gene matches. The CDR3 loop spans 13 amino acids. Germline V gene sequence: CDR1 MNHEY, CDR2 SVGAGI.

The rearrangement uses TRBV6-2 or TRBV6-3 and TRBJ1-6; D possibly corresponds to TRBD1 (6 bases). V was cut by 4 bases and J by 5 bases, with 9 bases left in between. The CDR3 sequence is 14 residues long. Per the germline V gene, CDR1 is MNHEY and CDR2 is SVGEGT. CDR3 residues: CASSSTGNNSPLHF. In DNA, the CDR3 is TGTGCCAGCAGTTCAACAGGGAATAATTCACCCCTCCACTTT.

The chain couples TRBV9 to TRBJ1-2; 9 bases are shared with TRBD1. Germline loops: CDR1 SGDLS, CDR2 YYNGEE. The CDR3 extends over 15 amino acids. Trimming cost V 3 bases and J 8 bases; bases outside gene matches: 11. In DNA, the CDR3 is TGTGCCAGCAGCGCCGGGACAGGGACTACCGGGGGCTACACCTTC. Residues: CASSAGTGTTGGYTF.